Listed here are 28 T cell receptor beta chains from one sample, sequenced in a study of blood T cells in healthy people across ages. It was with a sample-barcoded 5' primer and a J-beta primer mix that a second PCR of roughly 7 to 12 cycles was run. TCRdb re-analysed the 5' RACE reads in MiXCR, keeping a single row per CDR3 protein. This repertoire shows hundreds of thousands of distinct CDR3 sequences, around 21% found once; its top ten account for 3.5% to 4%. Sequenced material: blood. Every receptor here comes from a man aged 65 to 85 in good health.

The V call is TRBV6-1, the J call TRBJ1-1; D remains unclear. This CDR3 region has 14 residues. V was clipped by 6 bases and J by 0 bases, with 11 bases between them. Germline CDR1 reads MNHNS; CDR2 reads SASEGT. The CDR3 region is CASRQYRLNTEAFF. CDR3 sequence (DNA): TGTGCCAGCAGACAATACAGATTGAACACTGAAGCTTTCTTT.

The chain recombines TRBV20-1 with TRBJ2-5, with 9 bases aligning to TRBD2. Trimming removed 6 bases from V and 1 base from J; junction bases left unmatched: 15. The CDR3 is made up of 17 amino acids. CDR1 is DFQATT and CDR2 is SNEGSKA in the germline V gene (reference sequence). CDR3: CSAINSALAGTQETQYF. Written as DNA, the CDR3 is TGCAGTGCAATAAATAGTGCCCTAGCGGGGACCCAAGAGACCCAGTACTTC.

This clonotype was picked up a small number of times. V gene TRBV12-3 or TRBV12-4 combines with J gene TRBJ1-1, with D maybe TRBD1 (6 bases). CDR3 length equals 13 residues. Between the trimmed V and J ends, which lost 3 bases and 10 bases, there was a span of 15 bases. For the CDR3, the DNA is TGTGCCAGCAGTTTCCCGGACAGAGGAGTAGCTTTCTTT. Translating gives CASSFPDRGVAFF.

J is TRBJ2-3 and V is TRBV4-3; 12 bases align to TRBD2. With V trimmed by 3 bases and J by 1 base, 5 bases remained unmatched. The CDR3 contains 17 residues. Germline V gene lookup returns CDR1 LGHNA and CDR2 YSLEER. The CDR3 nucleotides read TGCGCCAGCAGCCAGTCACTAGCGGGAGGACGCACAGATACGCAGTATTTT. This encodes CASSQSLAGGRTDTQYF.

This chain connects TRBV7-3 to TRBJ2-4; no definite D call. Germline CDR1 reads SGHTA; CDR2 reads FQGTGA. Trimming cost V 5 bases and J 6 bases, with 8 bases left between them. This CDR3 spans 12 amino acids. The CDR3: CASSEALNIQYF. The CDR3 DNA follows: TGTGCCAGCAGCGAGGCGCTAAACATTCAGTACTTC.

The V call is TRBV6-5, the J call TRBJ2-7; D is uncertain. The CDR3 runs 13 residues. The germline gives CDR1 MNHEY, CDR2 SVGAGI. Trimming pared 2 bases from V and 0 bases from J, leaving 5 bases between. The CDR3 sequence is CASSYVGSYEQYF. The CDR3 coding sequence is TGTGCCAGCAGTTACGTAGGCTCCTACGAGCAGTACTTC.

This clonotype was observed a few times. The V and J genes are TRBV29-1 and TRBJ2-3; D is ambiguous. This CDR3 is 12 amino acids long. The ends were cut back, 6 bases at V and 2 bases at J, with 9 bases in the middle. The germline V gene encodes CDR1 SQVTM and CDR2 ANQGSEA. The DNA for the CDR3 is TGCAGCGTCTCCGCCCTCACAGATACGCAGTATTTT. It translates to CSVSALTDTQYF.

In this sample, this clonotype turned up many times. The rearrangement uses TRBV14 and TRBJ2-7; D perhaps matches TRBD1 (5 bases). The CDR3 covers 16 residues. Per germline, CDR1 SGHDN and CDR2 FVKESK. Trimming stripped 0 bases from V and 1 base from J, with 13 bases between. CDR3 nucleotides: TGTGCCAGCAGCCAAGATAAGGCAGGGCGATCCTACGAGCAGTACTTC. Translated, it gives CASSQDKAGRSYEQYF.

This clonotype was found a few times. This chain joins TRBV10-3 and TRBJ2-7, with unresolved D. From germline, CDR1 is ENHRY and CDR2 SYGVKD. The CDR3 spans 12 residues. Between the trimmed V and J ends, which lost 3 bases and 2 bases, there was a span of 5 bases. CDR3 sequence: CAISDYPYEQYF. In DNA, the CDR3 is TGTGCCATCAGTGACTACCCCTACGAGCAGTACTTC.

This clonotype has more than one count but fewer than ten. The CDR3 region is CASSLGGAVSYNEQFF. CDR3 sequence (DNA): TGCGCCAGCAGCTTGGGGGGGGCAGTCTCCTACAATGAGCAGTTCTTC. This chain connects TRBV5-1 to TRBJ2-1, with D perhaps assigned TRBD1 or TRBD2 (6 bases each). This CDR3 region has 16 residues. Germline CDR1 and CDR2: SGHRS and YFSETQ. Trimming removed 0 bases from V and 0 bases from J, with 10 bases in between.

This clonotype was recorded at least ten times. This chain joins TRBV6-2 or TRBV6-3 and TRBJ2-1, with unresolved D. Germline V lookup: CDR1 MNHEY, CDR2 SVGEGT. V lost 2 bases and J lost 0, with 8 bases in between. The CDR3 has 15 residues. CDR3 protein: CASSYGPSSYNEQFF. CDR3 in DNA: TGTGCCAGCAGTTACGGCCCCAGCTCCTACAATGAGCAGTTCTTC.

This clonotype has a handful of counts. V gene TRBV2 combines with J gene TRBJ1-4; possible D gene TRBD1, 5 bases. The CDR3 has 12 residues. From germline, CDR1 is SNHLY and CDR2 FYNNEI. V gave up 5 bases and J gave up 10 bases, with 11 bases separating them. Here the CDR3 reads CASSRQPRKLFF. CDR3 nucleotides: TGTGCCAGCAGTAGACAGCCGAGAAAACTGTTTTTT.

This clonotype turned up a few times. The J gene is TRBJ2-1, the V gene TRBV3-1; 8 bases line up with TRBD1. This CDR3 region has 17 residues. V lost 4 bases to trimming and J lost 5 bases; unmatched junction nucleotides: 13. The germline V gene has CDR1 LGHDT and CDR2 YNNKEL (reference sequence). The CDR3 is CASSPGNAGGFDNEQFF. CDR3 DNA sequence: TGTGCCAGCAGCCCAGGGAACGCAGGGGGCTTCGACAATGAGCAGTTCTTC.

This clonotype has only a few counts. The gene calls are TRBV9 and TRBJ1-1; 8 positions match TRBD1. J lost 0 bases, V lost 3 bases, and 4 bases had no gene match. The CDR3 runs 15 residues. Germline V CDR1 and CDR2: SGDLS, YYNGEE. CDR3 sequence reads: CASSEQTGVNTEAFF. DNA of the CDR3: TGTGCCAGCAGCGAACAGACAGGGGTGAACACTGAAGCTTTCTTT.

This clonotype has a handful of counts. The chain carries TRBV20-1 and TRBJ2-5, with D possibly being TRBD2 (5 bases). The germline CDR1 and CDR2 sequences are DFQATT and SNEGSKA (reference sequence). CDR3 length equals 13 residues. V lost 1 base and J lost 2, with 8 bases in between. The CDR3 coding sequence is TGCAGTGCTAGAGGGTCGGGGCAAGAGACCCAGTACTTC. This encodes CSARGSGQETQYF.

This clonotype was recorded once. This chain links TRBV7-9 with TRBJ2-4; 8 bases match TRBD1. CDR3 length equals 15 residues. The germline CDR1 and CDR2 sequences are SEHNR and FQNEAQ (reference sequence). J lost 4 bases, V lost 4 bases, and 6 bases had no gene match. CDR3 residues: CASSSRDRLKNIQYF. The CDR3 nucleotides are TGTGCCAGCAGCTCCAGGGACAGGCTTAAAAACATTCAGTACTTC.

This clonotype has a single count. This sequence joins TRBV11-2 and TRBJ2-5; a weak D match, TRBD2 (7 bases). The J call may be incorrect, as the DNA end agrees better with TRBJ2-7. Germline V gene sequence: CDR1 SGHAT, CDR2 FQNNGV. The CDR3 contains 14 residues. The CDR3 DNA reads TGTGCCAGCAGCTTTGGGAGGGGGAATTACGAGCAGTACTTC. The encoded protein is CASSFGRGNYEQYF.

The V and J genes are TRBV9 and TRBJ2-1, with TRBD1 as a possible D gene (6 bases). Gene TRBJ2-5 matches the end of the DNA better, so the J call may be wrong. There are 15 residues in the CDR3. CDR1 SGDLS and CDR2 YYNGEE come from the germline V gene. For the CDR3, the DNA is TGTGCCAGCAGTGCAGGGGCAGGGGTTCAAGAGACCCAGTACTTC. Residues: CASSAGAGVQETQYF.

This clonotype was recorded a few times. The V call is TRBV20-1, the J call TRBJ2-5; a weak D match, TRBD2 (5 bases). This CDR3 is built from 15 residues. The V and J ends lost 3 bases and 11 bases respectively, with 25 bases between them. Per germline, CDR1 DFQATT and CDR2 SNEGSKA (reference sequence). The CDR3 is CSASTPLPGNYGQYF. In DNA, the CDR3 is TGCAGTGCTAGTACGCCCTTACCGGGGAACTACGGGCAGTACTTC.

The genes are TRBV6-6 and TRBJ1-2; D call uncertain. Germline V gene lookup returns CDR1 MNHNY and CDR2 SVGAGI (reference sequence). This CDR3 is built from 15 residues. The V and J ends lost 0 bases and 2 bases respectively, with 10 bases between them. CDR3: CASSYSSGSNYGYTF. The CDR3 DNA reads TGTGCCAGCAGTTACTCGTCGGGATCCAACTATGGCTACACCTTC.

The V gene is TRBV2, the J gene TRBJ2-1; tentative D call: TRBD2 (5 bases). V gave up 2 bases and J gave up 3 bases, with 11 bases separating them. This CDR3 region has 15 residues. The V gene's germline CDR1 is SNHLY and CDR2 FYNNEI. This CDR3 reads CASSETGSFYNEQFF. CDR3 sequence (DNA): TGTGCCAGCAGTGAAACGGGGAGCTTCTACAATGAGCAGTTCTTC. The full variable domain, rest sourced from reference TRBV2 and TRBJ2-1, is EPEVTQTPSHQVTQMGQEVILRCVPISNHLYFYWYRQILGQKVEFLVSFYNNEISEKSEIFDDQFSVERPDGSNFTLKIRSTKLEDSAMYFCASSETGSFYNEQFFGPGTRLTVL.

The chain uses TRBV7-2 and TRBJ2-3; D remains ambiguous. CDR1 is SGHTA, CDR2 FQGNSA, per germline. V dropped 3 bases and J dropped 9 bases, with 10 bases sitting between them. The CDR3 is 12 residues long. CDR3 nucleotide sequence: TGTGCCAGCAGCTTTCTCTCCCGGACGCAGTATTTT. It encodes CASSFLSRTQYF.

This clonotype was counted between two and nine times. The CDR3 protein is CASSSRTSGRAYEQFF. The CDR3 DNA reads TGTGCCAGCAGCTCCCGAACTAGCGGGAGAGCATATGAGCAGTTCTTC. The chain recombines TRBV3-1 with TRBJ2-1; TRBD2 matches 11 bases. The germline gives CDR1 LGHDT, CDR2 YNNKEL (reference sequence). This CDR3 is 16 amino acids long. V lost 5 bases to trimming and J lost 8 bases; unmatched junction nucleotides: 11.

This clonotype was observed a handful of times. The chain has TRBV6-1 and TRBJ2-5; D is possibly TRBD1 (6 bases). This CDR3 region has 15 residues. Trimming cost V 5 bases and J 1 base, with 14 bases left between them. The germline V gene encodes CDR1 MNHNS and CDR2 SASEGT. In DNA form, the CDR3 reads TGTGCCAGCAGTTCGCAGGGGTTTATCCAAGAGACCCAGTACTTC. This encodes CASSSQGFIQETQYF.

This clonotype has a count of ten or more. The genes are TRBV20-1 and TRBJ1-4; 7 bases fit TRBD1. The CDR3 runs to 13 residues. V shed 6 bases, J shed 8 bases, and the junction held 9 bases outside the gene matches. Per the germline V gene, CDR1 is DFQATT and CDR2 is SNEGSKA (reference sequence). The DNA of the CDR3 is TGCAGTGCCACAGGGGAGATTAACGAAAAACTGTTTTTT. Residues: CSATGEINEKLFF.

The chain employs TRBV10-3 and TRBJ1-2; a possible D gene is TRBD1 (6 bases). The V gene lost 3 bases and the J gene lost 7 bases, with 12 bases spanning the gap. CDR1 is ENHRY and CDR2 is SYGVKD in the germline V gene. This CDR3 has 13 amino acids. The CDR3 DNA follows: TGTGCCATCAGTGAAGCAGGGGCGAGTGGCTACACCTTC. This sequence encodes CAISEAGASGYTF.

The chain is built from TRBV28 and TRBJ2-1, with D possibly matching TRBD1 (6 bases). The CDR3 loop spans 15 amino acids. Looked up from germline, CDR1 is MDHEN and CDR2 is SYDVKM. V was shortened by 3 bases and J by 1 base, with 10 bases between the two germline ends. This CDR3 reads CASSFNQGSYNEQFF. In nucleotides, the CDR3 is TGTGCCAGCAGTTTCAACCAGGGGTCCTACAATGAGCAGTTCTTC.

This clonotype came up a few times. A read error may explain this, as a much larger clone is one base away. This chain connects TRBV5-1 to TRBJ2-7, with no clear D. Germline CDR1 and CDR2: SGHRS and YFSETQ. This CDR3 comprises 11 residues. Deletions cut 0 bases from V and 6 bases from J, with 4 bases between. The chain's CDR3 is CASSLDAEQYF. DNA for the CDR3: TGCGCCAGCAGCTTGGATGCCGAGCAGTACTTC.